The 19 T cell receptor beta chains in this list originate from one sample, sequenced in a study of beta chain features in type 1 diabetes. These TCRs are of unknown antigen specificity. Study-wide findings and caveats: Shortening of TCRB CDR3s, moderate but significant, appeared in all four CD4+ subsets of Type 1 diabetes patients.

cDNA synthesis used the whole RNA isolate, giving expressed TCRB sequences. The method was immunoSEQ multiplex PCR; TCRdb's version includes in-frame clones alone and lacks a portion of them. The sample shows a few hundred thousand clones, over 8.5% of them seen only once. What was sequenced was central memory CD4+ T cells from blood. Every receptor here comes from a man younger than 40 with type 1 diabetes.

This clone was observed a few times. This chain joins TRBV2 and TRBJ1-1; weak D call: TRBD1 (5 bases). Per germline, CDR1 SNHLY and CDR2 FYNNEI. Deletions cut 4 bases from V and 4 bases from J, with 10 bases between. The CDR3 contains 13 residues. The chain's CDR3 is CASSAGQGTEAFF. In nucleotides, the CDR3 is TGTGCCAGCAGTGCGGGCCAGGGCACTGAAGCTTTCTTT.

This clone was recorded at least ten times. The gene calls are TRBV10-3 and TRBJ2-1; a possible D gene is TRBD2 (5 bases). V lost 5 bases and J 7 bases, leaving 9 bases between the germline ends. Germline assignment: CDR1 ENHRY and CDR2 SYGVKD. The CDR3 has 12 residues. The CDR3 is CAISSWENEQFF. The DNA of the CDR3 is TGTGCCATCAGTTCCTGGGAGAATGAGCAGTTCTTC.

V is TRBV11-3 and J is TRBJ2-1; 9 nucleotides line up with TRBD2. J gave up 6 bases and V 5 bases, and 8 bases lay outside the gene matches. CDR1 is SGHNT and CDR2 is YENEEA in the germline V gene. This CDR3 region has 15 residues. Here the CDR3 DNA reads TGTGCCAGCAGCATCAATGCGGGGGGGTTCAATGAGCAGTTCTTC. Its translation: CASSINAGGFNEQFF.

The rearrangement links TRBV5-4 to TRBJ2-1, with TRBD2 matching over 7 bases. V trimming: 1 base; J trimming: 9 bases; junction bases outside the gene matches: 7. Germline loops: CDR1 SGHNT, CDR2 YYREEE (reference sequence). The CDR3 is made up of 14 amino acids. In DNA form, the CDR3 reads TGTGCCAGCAGCTTGCGTCAAGCGGGATTTGAGCAGTTCTTC. This gives the protein CASSLRQAGFEQFF.

This clone was observed a handful of times. The chain employs TRBV9 and TRBJ2-1; D may correspond to TRBD1 or TRBD2 (5 bases each). This CDR3 comprises 12 residues. Germline CDR1 and CDR2: SGDLS and YYNGEE. V was shortened by 3 bases and J by 7 bases, with 8 bases between the two germline ends. The CDR3 DNA reads as TGTGCCAGCAGCGCTGAGGGGAATGAGCAGTTCTTC. Translated, it gives CASSAEGNEQFF.

Only a few counts were recorded for this clone. This chain links TRBV28 with TRBJ1-5; no definite D call. Trimming stripped 4 bases from V and 1 base from J, with 14 bases between. Per germline, CDR1 MDHEN and CDR2 SYDVKM. The CDR3 loop spans 16 amino acids. The CDR3 region is CASSSPGQPSNQPQHF. The CDR3 bases are TGTGCCAGCAGTTCCCCTGGTCAGCCGAGCAATCAGCCCCAGCATTTT.

About this clone itself: Since a much larger clone is just one base distant, this may be a read error. The J gene is TRBJ1-1, the V gene TRBV5-1; perhaps TRBD1 as D (6 bases). The length of the CDR3 is 15 residues. The V gene's germline CDR1 is SGHRS and CDR2 YFSETQ. CDR3 protein: CASCLGGGARTEAFF. DNA for the CDR3: TGCGCCAGCTGCTTGGGGGGGGGCGCGAGGACTGAAGCTTTCTTT.

The table lists this clone with a count of one. This rearrangement joins TRBV27 to TRBJ2-7, with 8 nucleotides matching TRBD2. Germline loops: CDR1 MNHEY, CDR2 SMNVEV (reference sequence). This CDR3 region has 13 residues. V lost 9 bases and J lost 2; bases outside the gene matches: 6. The CDR3 DNA sequence: TGTGCCAGTTTTAGCGGGACAACCTACGAGCAGTACTTC. It codes for CASFSGTTYEQYF.

The J gene is TRBJ2-5, the V gene TRBV30; D perhaps matches TRBD2 (6 bases). Germline assignment: CDR1 GTSNPN and CDR2 SVGIG (reference sequence). CDR3 length: 13 amino acids. Trimming took off 2 bases at V and 0 bases at J, with 7 bases between the two ends. As DNA, the CDR3 is TGTGCCTGGAGTCGGGACTACCAAGAGACCCAGTACTTC. Translating it yields CAWSRDYQETQYF.

The V call is TRBV7-3, the J call TRBJ2-3; a weak D match, TRBD1 (6 bases). Trimming pared 0 bases from V and 4 bases from J, leaving 11 bases between. The CDR3 is 15 residues long. CDR1 is SGHTA, CDR2 FQGTGA, per germline. CDR3 region: CASSLTSTGADTQYF. CDR3 coding DNA: TGTGCCAGCAGCTTAACGTCGACAGGCGCAGATACGCAGTATTTT.

The sample holds a few counts of this clone. This chain links TRBV28 with TRBJ2-7; TRBD2 agrees at 10 bases. The CDR3 extends over 17 amino acids. Germline V gene data show CDR1 as MDHEN and CDR2 as SYDVKM. With V trimmed by 6 bases and J by 7 bases, 18 bases remained unmatched. CDR3 sequence (DNA): TGTGCCAGCAGCCACCCCCTACTAGCGGGGTTTCGATGGGAGCAGTACTTC. This sequence encodes CASSHPLLAGFRWEQYF. The whole variable domain, remainder taken from reference TRBV28 and TRBJ2-7, is DVKVTQSSRYLVKRTGEKVFLECVQDMDHENMFWYRQDPGLGLRLIYFSYDVKMKEKGDIPEGYSVSREKKERFSLILESASTNQTSMYLCASSHPLLAGFRWEQYFGPGTRLTVT.

This chain uses TRBV5-4 with TRBJ2-3, with 15 bases lining up with TRBD2. The CDR3 length is 18 residues. The germline V gene has CDR1 SGHNT and CDR2 YYREEE (reference sequence). After removal of 2 bases from V and 0 bases from J, the junction contained 4 bases not matched to a gene. The DNA of the CDR3 is TGTGCCAGCAGCTTCGGGACTAGCGGGAGGACTAGCACAGATACGCAGTATTTT. Protein sequence: CASSFGTSGRTSTDTQYF. The variable domain in full, with the rest retrieved from reference TRBV5-4 and TRBJ2-3, is ETGVTQSPTHLIKTRGQQVTLRCSSQSGHNTVSWYQQALGQGPQFIFQYYREEENGRGNFPPRFSGLQFPNYSSELNVNALELDDSALYLCASSFGTSGRTSTDTQYFGPGTRLTVL.

V gene TRBV2 combines with J gene TRBJ2-5; D may be TRBD1 (5 bases). Trimming removed 5 bases from V and 4 bases from J, with 8 bases in between. Germline V gene lookup returns CDR1 SNHLY and CDR2 FYNNEI. The CDR3 covers 12 residues. CDR3 nucleotide sequence: TGTGCCAGCAGTCCAGACAGAGAGACCCAGTACTTC. Its protein is CASSPDRETQYF.

As to this clone: One junction end does not reproduce the germline sequence, and a read error may be involved. This chain uses TRBV5-4 with TRBJ2-4; D might be TRBD1 (6 bases). Germline CDR1 and CDR2: SGHNT and YYREEE (reference sequence). The CDR3 is made up of 14 amino acids. This chain's CDR3 is CASSSQGAENIQYF. CDR3 nucleotide sequence: TGTGCCAGCAGCTCACAGGGAGCCGAAAACATTCAGTACTTC.

This clone was picked up a small number of times. The V gene is TRBV29-1, the J gene TRBJ2-1, with D perhaps assigned TRBD1 or TRBD2 (5 bases each). The CDR3 totals 13 residues. Germline CDR1 reads SQVTM; CDR2 reads ANQGSEA. With 4 bases removed from V and 10 bases from J, the gap between germline ends came to 17 bases. This chain's CDR3 is CSVVTELRGEQFF. Here the CDR3 DNA reads TGCAGCGTTGTAACGGAACTCCGGGGCGAGCAGTTCTTC.

V and J are TRBV28 and TRBJ1-2; 7 bases match TRBD1. Germline lookup yields CDR1 MDHEN and CDR2 SYDVKM. The CDR3 is made up of 15 amino acids. J lost 2 bases, V lost 6 bases, and 9 bases had no gene match. CDR3 DNA: TGTGCCAGCAGACTAGGGGGCACAACAAACTATGGCTACACCTTC. This encodes CASRLGGTTNYGYTF.

This clone was counted many times. J is TRBJ2-5 and V is TRBV7-2, with 7 bases matching TRBD2. V trimming: 1 base; J trimming: 5 bases; junction bases outside the gene matches: 4. CDR1 is SGHTA, CDR2 FQGNSA, per germline. The CDR3 has 14 residues. For the CDR3, the DNA is TGTGCCAGCAGCTTAGTGGTGGGAGGGGAGACCCAGTACTTC. It translates to CASSLVVGGETQYF. Using reference TRBV7-2 and TRBJ2-5 for the parts outside the CDR3, the full variable domain is GAGVSQSPSNKVTEKGKDVELRCDPISGHTALYWYRQSLGQGLEFLIYFQGNSAPDKSGLPSDRFSAERTGGSVSTLTIQRTQQEDSAVYLCASSLVVGGETQYFGPGTRLLVL.

This clone was observed a handful of times. The chain employs TRBV27 and TRBJ2-7, with a possible D match to TRBD1 (6 bases). This CDR3 comprises 15 residues. V was trimmed by 4 bases and J by 2 bases, leaving 15 bases between them. The germline CDR1 and CDR2 sequences are MNHEY and SMNVEV (reference sequence). The CDR3 DNA sequence: TGTGCCAGCAGTTCCCGTCGAGGGGGAACCTACGAGCAGTACTTC. It is translated as CASSSRRGGTYEQYF.

The chain's CDR3 is CASSPLSGNTIYF. In DNA, the CDR3 is TGCGCCAGCAGCCCCCTCTCTGGAAACACCATATATTTT. V and J are TRBV5-1 and TRBJ1-3, with D unclear. Germline loops: CDR1 SGHRS, CDR2 YFSETQ. The CDR3 totals 13 residues. Trimming stripped 4 bases from V and 0 bases from J, with 5 bases between.